One sample yielded the 27 T cell receptor beta chains listed below, sequenced in a study of blood T cells in healthy people across ages. The use of a sample-barcoded 5' primer and a J-beta primer mix characterized a second PCR of roughly 6 to 12 cycles. One entry per CDR3 protein results from TCRdb running MiXCR on the 5' RACE reads. The table lists more than 900,000 distinct CDR3 sequences, 25% of them singletons. The sample was also linked to a second study, of T cells of mothers and their children.

Sequenced: blood. These receptors all stem from a girl aged 2-10 years in good health.

This chain joins TRBV6-1 and TRBJ2-7; weak D call: TRBD1 (6 bases). The CDR3 contains 16 residues. Germline-derived CDR1 and CDR2 are MNHNS and SASEGT. V lost 6 bases to trimming and J lost 0 bases, with 18 bases between them. CDR3 protein: CASSVATGLYSYEQYF. The DNA for the CDR3 is TGTGCCAGCAGCGTGGCCACAGGGCTGTACTCCTACGAGCAGTACTTC.

This clonotype was detected a few times. The genes are TRBV20-1 and TRBJ2-7, with D perhaps TRBD1 (6 bases). There are 15 residues in the CDR3. Germline CDR1 reads DFQATT; CDR2 reads SNEGSKA (reference sequence). V lost 7 bases to trimming and J lost 3 bases, with 22 bases between them. In nucleotides, the CDR3 is TGCAGTGTCAGCCCCCAGGGGTCATTTTTCTACGAGCAGTACTTC. This gives the protein CSVSPQGSFFYEQYF.

In its sample, this clonotype was seen many times. This sequence joins TRBV9 and TRBJ2-5; D not resolved. This CDR3 comprises 13 residues. Trimming took 4 bases from V and 11 from J, leaving 18 bases between them. Germline V lookup: CDR1 SGDLS, CDR2 YYNGEE. The CDR3 region is CASSHPTSEGQYF. The DNA of the CDR3 is TGTGCCAGCAGCCATCCAACAAGCGAAGGGCAGTACTTC.

This clonotype turned up a few times. The V call is TRBV4-3, the J call TRBJ2-3; 10 positions match TRBD2. CDR3 length: 16 amino acids. Per germline, CDR1 LGHNA and CDR2 YSLEER. J gave up 4 bases and V 0 bases, and 4 bases lay outside the gene matches. The CDR3 region is CASSQDWGTSADTQYF. CDR3 nucleotides: TGCGCCAGCAGCCAAGATTGGGGGACTAGCGCAGATACGCAGTATTTT.

The V gene is TRBV7-9, the J gene TRBJ2-5, with a weak D call TRBD2 (5 bases). The J call may be wrong; the DNA end is better matched by TRBJ2-7. Germline loops: CDR1 SEHNR, CDR2 FQNEAQ (reference sequence). The CDR3 has 14 residues. In nucleotides, the CDR3 is TGTGCCAGCAGCTTAGGCCTAATCAGCGGCGAGCAGTACTTC. It is translated as CASSLGLISGEQYF.

This clonotype was seen a handful of times. This chain connects TRBV7-3 to TRBJ1-1; D is ambiguous. Germline CDR1 reads SGHTA; CDR2 reads FQGTGA. The CDR3 is made up of 15 amino acids. V was cut by 3 bases and J by 1 base, with 12 bases left in between. CDR3 bases: TGTGCCAGCAGCTTTACCGGACCGGCGAACACTGAAGCTTTCTTT. Its translation: CASSFTGPANTEAFF.

V is TRBV20-1 and J is TRBJ1-1; D ambiguous. Germline V gene data show CDR1 as DFQATT and CDR2 as SNEGSKA (reference sequence). The CDR3 loop spans 11 amino acids. V was pared by 5 bases and J by 8 bases, with 12 bases between. CDR3 bases: TGCAGTGCTGGGAAAATACCCGAAGCTTTCTTT. It codes for CSAGKIPEAFF.

The chain carries TRBV7-2 and TRBJ2-1; 9 positions match TRBD2. This CDR3 is 16 amino acids long. Germline CDR1 is SGHTA and CDR2 is FQGNSA. The V gene end was trimmed by 3 bases and the J gene end by 12 bases; junction bases not matched to a gene: 15. The CDR3 DNA follows: TGTGCCAGCAGCTTTACCGGGACTAGCTACACAGCGGGGCAGTTCTTC. As protein: CASSFTGTSYTAGQFF.

This clonotype was observed a handful of times. The V call is TRBV28, the J call TRBJ2-1; TRBD2 agrees at 12 bases. The trim removed 2 bases at V and 4 bases at J, leaving 18 bases unmatched. The CDR3 is 21 amino acids. Germline CDR1 is MDHEN and CDR2 is SYDVKM. This CDR3 reads CASSLINPWTSGVGAYNEQFF. The CDR3 DNA follows: TGTGCCAGCAGTTTAATAAACCCTTGGACTAGCGGGGTCGGGGCGTACAATGAGCAGTTCTTC.

This clonotype was seen a handful of times. This chain connects TRBV6-1 to TRBJ2-1, with a tentative D call TRBD1 (6 bases). Germline-derived CDR1 and CDR2 are MNHNS and SASEGT. This CDR3 has 14 residues. V gave up 4 bases and J gave up 8 bases, with 15 bases separating them. CDR3 residues: CASSAQISGDEQFF. As DNA, the CDR3 is TGTGCCAGCAGTGCCCAGATTTCAGGGGATGAGCAGTTCTTC.

This clonotype was detected a few times. V is TRBV5-6 and J is TRBJ2-3, with 7 bases that match TRBD1. Germline values: CDR1 SGHDT, CDR2 YYEEEE. The CDR3 has 18 residues. The trim removed 2 bases at V and 4 bases at J, leaving 16 bases unmatched. DNA for the CDR3: TGTGCCAGCAGCTTATACGGATTTGGGGACAGATTTTCAGATACGCAGTATTTT. Its translation: CASSLYGFGDRFSDTQYF.

This chain links TRBV10-3 with TRBJ2-5, with TRBD1 as a possible D gene (6 bases). This CDR3 is built from 12 residues. In germline, CDR1 is ENHRY, CDR2 SYGVKD. Trimming left V 10 bases short and J 3 bases short, with 12 bases between. DNA of the CDR3: TGTGCCACAGGGGTCAGTGAAGAGACCCAGTACTTC. It codes for CATGVSEETQYF.

The chain links TRBV7-9 to TRBJ2-1; possibly TRBD1 or TRBD2 for D (5 bases each). This CDR3 has 14 amino acids. Trimming removed 10 bases from V and 5 bases from J, with 18 bases in between. Germline assignment: CDR1 SEHNR and CDR2 FQNEAQ (reference sequence). The CDR3 reads CAILLGGVDNEQFF. CDR3 in DNA: TGTGCCATCTTACTTGGGGGTGTCGACAATGAGCAGTTCTTC.

This clonotype was picked up a small number of times. Relative to the germline gene, one junction end is altered; a read error may explain this. The chain employs TRBV29-1 and TRBJ2-1, with D possibly called TRBD1 or TRBD2 (5 bases each). There are 15 residues in the CDR3. The germline V gene has CDR1 SQVTM and CDR2 ANQGSEA. The CDR3 protein is CSVLAEGRRPYEQCF. CDR3 DNA sequence: TGCAGCGTTTTGGCCGAGGGGCGGCGACCCTACGAGCAGTGCTTC.

The V call is TRBV2, the J call TRBJ2-3; weak D call: TRBD2 (6 bases). V lost 2 bases, J lost 4 bases, and 16 bases lay in between. The V gene's germline CDR1 is SNHLY and CDR2 FYNNEI. The CDR3 has 16 amino acids. CDR3 nucleotides: TGTGCCAGCAGTGAATTAGTGTCGGACTACTCAGATACGCAGTATTTT. As protein: CASSELVSDYSDTQYF.

The chain links TRBV7-2 to TRBJ1-2; D perhaps matches TRBD1 (6 bases). CDR3 length: 13 residues. Germline CDR1 reads SGHTA; CDR2 reads FQGNSA. The V end was cut by 1 base, the J end by 6 bases, with 9 bases between. The CDR3 loop is CASSLDRGDGYTF. CDR3 DNA sequence: TGTGCCAGCAGCTTAGATAGGGGGGATGGCTACACCTTC.

This clonotype has a handful of counts. The chain links TRBV29-1 to TRBJ2-5; D is perhaps TRBD1 (5 bases). Deletions cut 4 bases from V and 4 bases from J, with 19 bases between. CDR3 size: 15 residues. Germline V gene lookup returns CDR1 SQVTM and CDR2 ANQGSEA. CDR3 protein: CSVGPRVLIGETQYF. For the CDR3, the DNA is TGCAGCGTTGGCCCCAGGGTCCTCATCGGAGAGACCCAGTACTTC.

V gene TRBV3-1 combines with J gene TRBJ1-1; D uncertain. Trimming stripped 0 bases from V and 12 bases from J, with 17 bases between. This CDR3 has 14 amino acids. In germline, CDR1 is LGHDT, CDR2 YNNKEL (reference sequence). The CDR3 loop reads CASSQDLGGRITFF. CDR3 DNA sequence: TGTGCCAGCAGCCAAGATCTGGGAGGGAGGATAACTTTCTTT. The complete variable domain, with remaining parts taken from reference TRBV3-1 and TRBJ1-1, reads DTAVSQTPKYLVTQMGNDKSIKCEQNLGHDTMYWYKQDSKKFLKIMFSYNNKELIINETVPNRFSPKSPDKAHLNLHINSLELGDSAVYFCASSQDLGGRITFFGQGTRLTVV.

This clonotype showed up just a few times. The chain links TRBV3-1 to TRBJ2-1, with D possibly being TRBD1 (6 bases). The CDR3 has 14 amino acids. CDR1 is LGHDT, CDR2 YNNKEL, per germline (reference sequence). V was clipped by 3 bases and J by 5 bases, with 11 bases between them. This CDR3 reads CASSHQGPNNEQFF. As DNA, the CDR3 is TGTGCCAGCAGCCATCAGGGGCCAAACAATGAGCAGTTCTTC.

This rearrangement joins TRBV4-2 to TRBJ1-1; a possible D gene is TRBD1 (6 bases). Germline CDR1 is LGHNA and CDR2 is YNFKEQ. This CDR3 is 16 amino acids long. The germline V and J ends were trimmed by 0 bases and 6 bases, with 17 bases remaining between them. The CDR3 DNA reads as TGTGCCAGCAGCCAAGATAATACAGGGATGGGCGCTGAAGCTTTCTTT. Its translation is CASSQDNTGMGAEAFF.

With respect to this clonotype: The CDR3 does not end in the conserved phenylalanine or tryptophan, so this is likely a read error. This chain joins TRBV4-1 and TRBJ2-1; TRBD2 matches 13 bases. The germline V gene has CDR1 MGHRA and CDR2 YSYEKL. Unmatched junction bases numbered 2, after V lost 0 bases and J lost 0 bases. CDR3 size: 18 residues. CDR3 loop: CASSQETSGGISYNEQFL. In DNA form, the CDR3 reads TGCGCCAGCAGCCAAGAGACTAGCGGGGGGATCTCCTACAATGAGCAGTTCCTC.

This chain uses TRBV11-2 with TRBJ2-1; 11 bases are shared with TRBD2. Germline V gene data show CDR1 as SGHAT and CDR2 as FQNNGV. V shed 6 bases, J shed 4 bases, and the junction held 8 bases outside the gene matches. CDR3 length: 16 residues. The CDR3: CASSPLAGEGYNEQFF. CDR3 bases: TGTGCCAGCAGTCCACTAGCGGGGGAGGGGTACAATGAGCAGTTCTTC.

The chain joins TRBV5-1 to TRBJ2-4; D uncertain. This CDR3 has 16 amino acids. The V gene lost 3 bases and the J gene lost 0 bases, with 13 bases spanning the gap. Per the germline V gene, CDR1 is SGHRS and CDR2 is YFSETQ. The CDR3 reads CASSWPSELAKNIQYF. The CDR3 DNA sequence: TGCGCCAGCAGCTGGCCTTCAGAACTAGCCAAAAACATTCAGTACTTC.

The CDR3 DNA sequence: TGTGCTAGTGGTTTGCCGGGACAGGGGGTCCGTGGGGAGACCCAGTACTTC. It specifies CASGLPGQGVRGETQYF. The chain carries TRBV12-5 and TRBJ2-5, with 11 bases matching TRBD1. Germline V gives CDR1 LGHNT, CDR2 FRNRAP. Trimming at V came to 2 bases and at J to 5 bases, leaving 10 bases not matched to a gene. There are 17 residues in the CDR3.

This chain joins TRBV6-2 or TRBV6-3 and TRBJ2-2; D uncertain. The V and J ends lost 7 bases and 8 bases respectively, with 8 bases between them. The CDR3 consists of 11 residues. Germline V gives CDR1 MNHEY, CDR2 SVGEGT. The DNA of the CDR3 is TGTGCCAGCACTCTCGGGGGGGAGCTGTTTTTT. Translating it yields CASTLGGELFF.

The CDR3 loop reads CASSLRARQGNEKLFF. CDR3 nucleotides: TGTGCCAGCAGCTTAAGAGCGCGACAGGGAAATGAAAAACTGTTTTTT. The J gene is TRBJ1-4, the V gene TRBV7-3; 7 bases are shared with TRBD1. V shed 1 base, J shed 5 bases, and the junction held 7 bases outside the gene matches. This CDR3 spans 16 amino acids. Germline lookup yields CDR1 SGHTA and CDR2 FQGTGA.

The chain is built from TRBV20-1 and TRBJ2-7; no definite D call. Trimming cost V 1 base and J 3 bases, with 10 bases left between them. CDR3 length equals 13 residues. Germline assignment: CDR1 DFQATT and CDR2 SNEGSKA (reference sequence). CDR3 coding DNA: TGCAGTGCTAGAGGAGTTGGGTACTACGAGCAGTACTTC. Protein product: CSARGVGYYEQYF.